Presented here are 8 T cell receptor beta chains from one specimen sequenced in a study of naive and memory T cell subsets (dated by TCRdb to the late 2010s). The library came from UMI-ligation and nested PCR. The sequencer listed for this sample is Illumina MiSeq. The beta constant-region primer was an equimolar mix of two oligonucleotides covering both TRBC1 and TRBC2. The public reads were reprocessed in TCRdb via fastp at Q25 and MiXCR, keeping in-frame beta chains. All rows with the same CDR3 protein become a single entry with the most common DNA and genes. The sample table contains 130,000 to 150,000 distinct CDR3 sequences; only one count was recorded for over 15% of them. The ten largest make up just over 0.14% of the sample. Material: naive CD4+ T cells from blood. What this sample's cell subset or site label stands for: naive T cells, CD45RA high CD27+. The origin of the receptors is a human donor in good health.

This clonotype was picked up a small number of times. The J gene is TRBJ1-1, the V gene TRBV7-9, with no clear D. V lost 2 bases and J lost 1, with 8 bases in between. Germline CDR1 reads SEHNR; CDR2 reads FQNEAQ (reference sequence). The CDR3 runs 14 residues. CDR3: CASSLSVPNTEAFF. The CDR3 region has the DNA TGTGCCAGCAGCTTATCTGTGCCGAACACTGAAGCTTTCTTT.

The CDR3 reads CSATAPGGNQPQHF. CDR3 sequence (DNA): TGCAGTGCTACGGCTCCCGGGGGCAATCAGCCCCAGCATTTT. J is TRBJ1-5 and V is TRBV20-1; D is unresolved. V dropped 4 bases and J dropped 2 bases, with 12 bases sitting between them. Per germline, CDR1 DFQATT and CDR2 SNEGSKA (reference sequence). There are 14 residues in the CDR3.

J is TRBJ2-7 and V is TRBV6-2 or TRBV6-3; D is perhaps TRBD1 or TRBD2 (5 bases each). The CDR3 loop spans 13 amino acids. CDR1 is MNHEY and CDR2 is SVGEGT in the germline V gene. Trimming pared 2 bases from V and 4 bases from J, leaving 9 bases between. The CDR3 here is CASSYGGLYEQYF. CDR3 coding DNA: TGTGCCAGCAGTTACGGGGGTTTGTACGAGCAGTACTTC.

The V and J genes are TRBV5-1 and TRBJ2-3, with a weak D call TRBD2 (5 bases). V was trimmed by 3 bases and J by 2 bases, leaving 16 bases between them. CDR1 is SGHRS and CDR2 is YFSETQ in the germline V gene. This CDR3 spans 16 amino acids. The CDR3 is CASSSGKPSLTDTQYF. CDR3 coding DNA: TGCGCCAGCAGCTCGGGAAAGCCGTCACTCACAGATACGCAGTATTTT.

This clonotype occurred a few times. This sequence joins TRBV20-1 and TRBJ1-1; TRBD1 agrees at 8 bases. The CDR3 consists of 16 residues. With 5 bases clipped from V and 5 bases from J, the junction kept 16 bases outside the gene matches. Germline CDR1 is DFQATT and CDR2 is SNEGSKA (reference sequence). The CDR3 loop is CSASGTGSISVTEAFF. CDR3 bases: TGCAGTGCTTCCGGGACAGGCAGTATCAGTGTGACTGAAGCTTTCTTT.

V is TRBV27 and J is TRBJ2-3; 7 positions agree with TRBD2. V was clipped by 3 bases and J by 2 bases; unmatched bases: 8. CDR1 and CDR2 (germline): MNHEY, SMNVEV (reference sequence). This CDR3 contains 16 residues. The CDR3 protein is CASSFCLLAPTDTQYF. In DNA form, the CDR3 reads TGTGCCAGCAGTTTCTGCTTACTAGCGCCCACAGATACGCAGTATTTT.

V gene TRBV28 combines with J gene TRBJ2-7; no definite D call. V lost 4 bases and J lost 0, with 16 bases in between. This CDR3 comprises 16 residues. CDR1 and CDR2 from the germline V gene are MDHEN and SYDVKM. The CDR3 nucleotides are TGTGCCAGCAGTTCCACCTCGGCGGCAGACTCCTACGAGCAGTACTTC. Translation: CASSSTSAADSYEQYF.

This chain uses TRBV25-1 with TRBJ2-1; TRBD2 matches 13 bases. This CDR3 region has 17 residues. Germline V gives CDR1 MGHDK, CDR2 SYGVNS. J gave up 9 bases and V 8 bases, and 16 bases lay outside the gene matches. The CDR3 here is CASGRSGLAGVRGEQFF. In DNA, the CDR3 is TGTGCCAGCGGTAGAAGTGGACTAGCGGGAGTTAGGGGTGAGCAGTTCTTC.